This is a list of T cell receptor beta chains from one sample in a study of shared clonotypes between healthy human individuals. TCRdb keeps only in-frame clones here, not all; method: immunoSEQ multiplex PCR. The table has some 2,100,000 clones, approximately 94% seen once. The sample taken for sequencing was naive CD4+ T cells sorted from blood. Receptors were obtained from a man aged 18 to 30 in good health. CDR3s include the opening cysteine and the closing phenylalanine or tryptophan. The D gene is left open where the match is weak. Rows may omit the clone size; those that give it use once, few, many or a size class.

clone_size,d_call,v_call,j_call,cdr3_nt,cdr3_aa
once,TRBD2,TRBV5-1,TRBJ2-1,TGCGCCAGCAGCATGGGAGTGACTAGCGGGGGGTACGATGAGCAGTTCTTC,CASSMGVTSGGYDEQFF
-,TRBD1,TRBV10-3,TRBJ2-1,TGTGCCATCAGTGAGGGACAGGGGTGGAATGAGCAGTTCTTC,CAISEGQGWNEQFF
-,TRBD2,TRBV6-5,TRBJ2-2,TGTGCCAGCAGTGGGACTAGCGGATCAACCGGGGAGCTGTTTTTT,CASSGTSGSTGELFF
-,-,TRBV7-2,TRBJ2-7,TGTGCCAGCAGCTTAGTTGCAGGTGGAGGATCCTACGAGCAGTACTTC,CASSLVAGGGSYEQYF
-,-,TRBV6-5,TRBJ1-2,TGTGCCAGCAGACCTACAGGGAGGCAAGGCTACACCTTC,CASRPTGRQGYTF
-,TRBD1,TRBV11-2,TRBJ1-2,TGTGCCAGCAGCCCAAACAGGGGGCCGTACTATGGCTACACCTTC,CASSPNRGPYYGYTF
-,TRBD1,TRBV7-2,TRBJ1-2,TGTGCCAGCAGCTCAATACAGGGGCCGGGTTACTATGGCTACACCTTC,CASSSIQGPGYYGYTF
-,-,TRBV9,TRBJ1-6,TGTGCCAGCAGCGTGGGCGGTTCGAGCTCCTATAATTCACCCCTCCACTTT,CASSVGGSSSYNSPLHF
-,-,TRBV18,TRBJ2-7,TGTGCCAGCTCACTAAGTGGGGTCGCAACCTACGAGCAGTACTTC,CASSLSGVATYEQYF
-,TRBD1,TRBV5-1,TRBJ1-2,TGCGCCAGCAGCTTGGACCAGGGGGGACTTGGCTACACCTTC,CASSLDQGGLGYTF
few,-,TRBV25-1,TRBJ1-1,TGTGCCAGCAGCCAAGGGTTCCTATCGCGAGCTTTCTTT,CASSQGFLSRAFF
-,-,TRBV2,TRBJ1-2,TGTGCCAGCAGTGAGTGGGCAGGGGCGGATGGCTACACCTTC,CASSEWAGADGYTF
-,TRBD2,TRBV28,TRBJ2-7,TGTGCCAGCAGCTCACCCGGGGGGGCCTACGAGCAGTACTTC,CASSSPGGAYEQYF
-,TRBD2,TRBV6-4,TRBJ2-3,TGTGCCAGCAGCCCGACTAGCGGAATTAGCACAGATACGCAGTATTTT,CASSPTSGISTDTQYF
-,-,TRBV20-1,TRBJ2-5,TGCAGTGCCGTCGGGCGGGATTCCCAGTACTTC,CSAVGRDSQYF
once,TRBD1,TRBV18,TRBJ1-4,TGTGCCAGCTCACCCTCGGGACAGGTTAATGAAAAACTGTTTTTT,CASSPSGQVNEKLFF
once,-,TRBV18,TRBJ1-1,TGTGCCAGCTCACCAAATGGCCCCAAACTGAACACTGAAGCTTTCTTT,CASSPNGPKLNTEAFF